The rows below give T cell receptor beta chains drawn from one sample of a study of beta chain features in type 1 diabetes. The assay was immunoSEQ multiplex PCR, and TCRdb's table has in-frame clones only and misses some. The profile shows hundreds of thousands of clones, 15% of them singletons. Material: naive CD4+ T cells from blood. These receptors were collected from a man aged 18-30 years with type 1 diabetes. CDR3s include the opening cysteine and the closing phenylalanine or tryptophan.

V gene	J gene	CDR3 protein
TRBV30	TRBJ1-2	CAWSVSAGRVRDNYGYTF
TRBV5-6	TRBJ2-3	CASSRRSGALGDTQYF
TRBV6-5	TRBJ1-1	CASSGWGVSGAEAFF
TRBV28	TRBJ1-2	CASRDYLYGYTF
TRBV4-3	TRBJ1-2	CASSHPKGGARGYTF
TRBV18	TRBJ2-1	CASSPTTKNEQWFF
TRBV7-8	TRBJ2-7	CASSLGGLYEQYF
TRBV19	TRBJ1-1	CASRETGGTEAFF
TRBV15	TRBJ1-5	CATSRRKPGQGFGRSNQPQHF
TRBV10-3	TRBJ2-5	CAISDRLQRETQYF
TRBV15	TRBJ1-6	CATSSDRYNSPLHF
TRBV30	TRBJ1-1	CAWIKLYSGAEAFF
TRBV9	TRBJ2-5	CASSVTVAVQETQYF
TRBV5-1	TRBJ1-4	CASSLDRGTATNEKLFF
TRBV5-1	TRBJ2-3	CASSPSFGSTTDTQYF
TRBV9	TRBJ2-5	CASSVSGKQETQYF
TRBV29-1	TRBJ2-3	CSVERTGTSTDTQYF
TRBV9	TRBJ2-5	CASSASSGPSLQETQYF
TRBV28	TRBJ2-7	CASSLAGLAGGYEQYF
TRBV7-2	TRBJ2-1	CASSFEYREQFF
TRBV11-2	TRBJ2-7	CASSLLGTGAYEQYF
TRBV28	TRBJ2-6	CASSFEGQGRSGANVLTF
TRBV18	TRBJ2-3	CASSLLAGGRTDTQYF
TRBV19	TRBJ1-1	CASNRGPTEAFF
TRBV10-3	TRBJ2-7	CAISDAGAAYEQYF
TRBV5-1	TRBJ1-3	CASSLFGTEGNTIYF
TRBV2	TRBJ2-5	CASRDGKPETQYF
TRBV7-8	TRBJ2-3	CASSRIKSGLSTDTQYF
TRBV2	TRBJ2-5	CASNAVGGGETQYF
TRBV18	TRBJ1-4	CASSPPPRQGREKLFF
TRBV5-6	TRBJ2-5	CASSRKGLEETQYF